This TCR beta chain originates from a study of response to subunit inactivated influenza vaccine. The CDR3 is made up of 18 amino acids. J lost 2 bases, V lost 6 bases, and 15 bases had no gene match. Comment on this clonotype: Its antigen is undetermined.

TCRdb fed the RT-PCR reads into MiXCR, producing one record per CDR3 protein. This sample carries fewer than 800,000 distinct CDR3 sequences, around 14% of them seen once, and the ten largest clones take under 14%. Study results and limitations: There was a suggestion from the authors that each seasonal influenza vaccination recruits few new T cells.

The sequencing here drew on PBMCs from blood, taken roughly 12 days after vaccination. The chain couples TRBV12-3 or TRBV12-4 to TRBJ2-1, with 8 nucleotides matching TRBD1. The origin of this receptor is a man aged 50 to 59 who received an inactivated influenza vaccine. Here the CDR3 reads CASRTILGTGLTYNEQFF. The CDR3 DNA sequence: TGTGCCAGCAGGACGATACTTGGGACAGGCCTTACCTACAATGAGCAGTTCTTC.